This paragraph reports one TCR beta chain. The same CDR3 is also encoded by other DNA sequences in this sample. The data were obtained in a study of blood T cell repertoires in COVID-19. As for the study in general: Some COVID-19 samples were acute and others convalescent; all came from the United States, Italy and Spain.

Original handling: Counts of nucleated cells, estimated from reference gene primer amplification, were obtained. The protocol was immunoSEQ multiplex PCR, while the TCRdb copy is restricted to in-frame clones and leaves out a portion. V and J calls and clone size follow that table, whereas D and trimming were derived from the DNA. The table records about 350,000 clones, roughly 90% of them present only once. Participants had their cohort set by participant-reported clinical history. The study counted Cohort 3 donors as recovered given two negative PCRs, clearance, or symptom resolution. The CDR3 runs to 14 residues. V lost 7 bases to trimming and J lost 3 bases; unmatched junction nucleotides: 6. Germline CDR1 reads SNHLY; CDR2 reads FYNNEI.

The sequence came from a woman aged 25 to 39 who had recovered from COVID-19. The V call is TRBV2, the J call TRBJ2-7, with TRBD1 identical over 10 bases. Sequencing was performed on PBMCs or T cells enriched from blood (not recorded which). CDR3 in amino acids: CASTNRDRGYEQYF. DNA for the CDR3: TGTGCCAGCACCAACCGGGACAGGGGCTACGAGCAGTACTTC.